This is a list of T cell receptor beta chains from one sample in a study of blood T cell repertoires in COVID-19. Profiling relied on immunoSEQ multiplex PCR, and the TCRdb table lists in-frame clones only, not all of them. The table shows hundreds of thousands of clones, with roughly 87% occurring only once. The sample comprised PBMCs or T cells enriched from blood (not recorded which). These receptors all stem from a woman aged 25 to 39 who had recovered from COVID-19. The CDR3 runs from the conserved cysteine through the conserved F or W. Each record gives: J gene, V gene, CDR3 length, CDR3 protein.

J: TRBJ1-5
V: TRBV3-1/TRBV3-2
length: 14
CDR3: CASSRGTGDQPQHF

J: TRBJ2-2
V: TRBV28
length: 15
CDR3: CASHSGQAGTGELFF

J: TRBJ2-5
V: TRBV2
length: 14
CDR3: CASGPGQGIETQYF

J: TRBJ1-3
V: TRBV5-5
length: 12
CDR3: CASRESGNTIYF

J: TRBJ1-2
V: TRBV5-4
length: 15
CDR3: CASSLAAGVNYGYTF

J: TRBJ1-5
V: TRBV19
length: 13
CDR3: CASAGDRNQPQHF

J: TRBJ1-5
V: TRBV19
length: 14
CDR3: CASRPDRVNQPQHF

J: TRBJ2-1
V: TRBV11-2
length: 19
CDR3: CASSLDVGSASGGAYEQFF

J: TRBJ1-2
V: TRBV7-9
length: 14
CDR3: CASSPQGLNYGYTF

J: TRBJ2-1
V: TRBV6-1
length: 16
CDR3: CASSVGTGDPYNEQFF

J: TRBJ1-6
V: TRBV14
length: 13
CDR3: CASSHRGDSPLHF

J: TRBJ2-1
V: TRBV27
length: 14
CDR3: CASSLYGSYNEQFF

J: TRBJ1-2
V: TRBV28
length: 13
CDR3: CASSFYQGYGYTF

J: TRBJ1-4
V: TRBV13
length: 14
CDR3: CASSRDRGYEKLFF

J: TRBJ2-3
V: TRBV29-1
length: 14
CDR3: CSVLQLYGSDTQYF

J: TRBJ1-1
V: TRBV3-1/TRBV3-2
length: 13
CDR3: CASSHTGVTEAFF

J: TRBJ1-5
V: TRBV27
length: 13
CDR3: CATGGVFNQPQHF

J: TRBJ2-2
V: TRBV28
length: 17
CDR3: CASSFILQGALTGELFF

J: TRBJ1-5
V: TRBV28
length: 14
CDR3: CASRPPNYFQPQHF

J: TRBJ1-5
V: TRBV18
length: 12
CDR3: CASSQGNQPQHF

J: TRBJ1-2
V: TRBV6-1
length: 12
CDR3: CASSEDIRDYTF

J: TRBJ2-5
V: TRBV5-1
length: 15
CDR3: CASSYDSGVQETQYF

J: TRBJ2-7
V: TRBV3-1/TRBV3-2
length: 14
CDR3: CASSQPGQGSEQYF

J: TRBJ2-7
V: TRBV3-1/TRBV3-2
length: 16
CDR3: CASSQDWLAGLYEQYF

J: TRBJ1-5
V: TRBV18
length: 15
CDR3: CASSGQDSPNQPQHF

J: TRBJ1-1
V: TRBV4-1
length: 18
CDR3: CASSQTMGRGSVNTEAFF

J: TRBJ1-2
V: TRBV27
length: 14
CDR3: CASSSPGQGYGYTF

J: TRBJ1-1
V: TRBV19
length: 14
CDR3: CASSAQYENTEAFF

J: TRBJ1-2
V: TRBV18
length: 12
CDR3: CASSPLGGGYTF